The clone carrying this T cell receptor beta chain occurred a few times. Its cognate antigen is unknown. Germline V gene lookup returns CDR1 LNHDA and CDR2 SQIVND (reference sequence). Trimming cost V 5 bases and J 1 base, with 12 bases left between them. The CDR3 consists of 14 residues. The data derive from a study of beta chain features in type 1 diabetes. The study's findings and limits: TCRB CDR3s were moderately but significantly shorter in Type 1 diabetes patients in all four CD4+ subsets.

cDNA synthesis used the whole RNA isolate, giving expressed TCRB sequences. The table came from immunoSEQ multiplex PCR; TCRdb's copy has only in-frame clones and leaves some out. Altogether about 230,000 clones are present, around 15% being singletons, with the ten largest covering about 0.085%. The origin of this receptor is a man between 25 and 39 years old with type 1 diabetes. J is TRBJ2-7 and V is TRBV19; a weak D match, TRBD2 (6 bases). The material sequenced was naive CD4+ T cells from blood. The CDR3 here is CASSSRETSYEQYF. In DNA form, the CDR3 reads TGTGCCAGTAGTTCTCGGGAGACGTCCTACGAGCAGTACTTC.